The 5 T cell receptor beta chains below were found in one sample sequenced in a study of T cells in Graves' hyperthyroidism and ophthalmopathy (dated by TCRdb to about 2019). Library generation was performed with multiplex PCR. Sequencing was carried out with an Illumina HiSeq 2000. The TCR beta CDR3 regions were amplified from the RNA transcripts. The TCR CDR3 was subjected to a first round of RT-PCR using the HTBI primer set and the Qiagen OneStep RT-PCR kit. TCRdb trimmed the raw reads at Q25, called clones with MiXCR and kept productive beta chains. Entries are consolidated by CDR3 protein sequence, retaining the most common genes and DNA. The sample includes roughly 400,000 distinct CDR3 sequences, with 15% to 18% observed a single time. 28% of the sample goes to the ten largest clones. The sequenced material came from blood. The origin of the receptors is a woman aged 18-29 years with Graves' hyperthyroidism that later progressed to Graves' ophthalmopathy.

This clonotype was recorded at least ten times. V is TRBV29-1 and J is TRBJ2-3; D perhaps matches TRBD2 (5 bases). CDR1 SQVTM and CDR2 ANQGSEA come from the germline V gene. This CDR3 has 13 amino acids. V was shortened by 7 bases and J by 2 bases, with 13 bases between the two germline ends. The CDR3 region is CSARTRFTDTQYF. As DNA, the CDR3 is TGCAGCGCCCGGACTCGCTTCACAGATACGCAGTATTTT.

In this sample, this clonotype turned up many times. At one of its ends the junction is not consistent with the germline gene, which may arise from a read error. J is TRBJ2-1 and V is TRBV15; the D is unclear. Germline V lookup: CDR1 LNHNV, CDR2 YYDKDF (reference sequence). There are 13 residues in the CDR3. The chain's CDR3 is CATSRDSYNEQFF. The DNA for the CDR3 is TGTGCCACCAGCCGAGACTCCTACAATGAGCAGTTCTTC.

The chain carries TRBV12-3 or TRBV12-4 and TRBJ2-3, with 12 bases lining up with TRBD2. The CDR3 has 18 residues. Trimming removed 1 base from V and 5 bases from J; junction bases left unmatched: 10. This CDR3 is CASSLVFLAGGPGDTQYF. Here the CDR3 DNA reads TGTGCCAGCAGTTTAGTCTTCCTAGCGGGAGGGCCGGGAGATACGCAGTATTTT.

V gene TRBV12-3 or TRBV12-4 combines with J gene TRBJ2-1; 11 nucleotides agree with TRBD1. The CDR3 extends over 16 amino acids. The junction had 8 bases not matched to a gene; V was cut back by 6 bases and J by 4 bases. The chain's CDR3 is CASSHSGQGGYNEQFF. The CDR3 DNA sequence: TGTGCCAGCAGCCACTCGGGACAGGGGGGTTACAATGAGCAGTTCTTC.

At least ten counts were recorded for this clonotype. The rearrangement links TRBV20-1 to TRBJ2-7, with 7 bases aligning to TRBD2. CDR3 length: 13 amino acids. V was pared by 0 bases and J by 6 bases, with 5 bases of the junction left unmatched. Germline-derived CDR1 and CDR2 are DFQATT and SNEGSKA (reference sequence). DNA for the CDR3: TGCAGTGCTAGAGAGACTAGCTCGGGCGAGCAGTACTTC. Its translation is CSARETSSGEQYF.